This record concerns one T cell receptor (beta chain) sequence. This sample was included in a study of cytomegalovirus exposure and HLA in healthy donors. Study summary: The same platform was used for the roughly 120 validation repertoires as for the 666 first-cohort repertoires, as reported in a later analysis.

Using immunoSEQ multiplex PCR, the repertoire was profiled, and TCRdb retains in-frame clones only, with some absent. The sample yields about 160,000 clones, 89% seen once. Germline CDR1 reads SNHLY; CDR2 reads FYNNEI. The CDR3 length is 14 residues. The ends were cut back, 8 bases at V and 2 bases at J, with 14 bases in the middle. The V gene is TRBV2, the J gene TRBJ2-3; D uncertain. Sequencing used PBMCs. This sequence was found in a young man in good health and CMV-seropositive. CDR3 residues: CASGLVRNTDTQYF. For the CDR3, the DNA is TGTGCCAGCGGCCTGGTCAGGAACACAGATACGCAGTATTTT.